The next 15 T cell receptor beta chains were all read from a single sample in a study of T-cell memory formation after mild COVID-19. TCRdb itself ran the 5' RACE reads through MiXCR, one entry per CDR3 protein. In the table there are about 560,000 distinct CDR3 sequences, around 16% of which are singletons. The sequencing sample was made of PBMCs or a T cell subset sorted from them (not recorded which). These receptors came from an adult woman who had mild COVID-19 (a few samples of this study predate the infection). Cell type and time point are not known.

This clonotype came up a few times. The gene calls are TRBV29-1 and TRBJ2-2; D may be TRBD1 (5 bases). Germline V gives CDR1 SQVTM, CDR2 ANQGSEA. CDR3 size: 13 residues. V was clipped by 7 bases and J by 0 bases, with 9 bases between them. The CDR3 protein is CSGGAANTGELFF. In DNA form, the CDR3 reads TGCAGCGGTGGGGCAGCGAACACCGGGGAGCTGTTTTTT.

The rearrangement joins TRBV10-3 to TRBJ2-7, with a possible D match to TRBD1 (8 bases). The CDR3 runs to 13 residues. The V gene's germline CDR1 is ENHRY and CDR2 SYGVKD. V gave up 6 bases and J gave up 5 bases, with 14 bases separating them. The CDR3 nucleotides read TGTGCCATCAGGAAACAGGGGGGGGACGAGCAGTACTTC. Amino acid sequence: CAIRKQGGDEQYF.

This clonotype came up a few times. The CDR3 protein is CASGFGTGIYEQYF. In DNA form, the CDR3 reads TGTGCCAGCGGCTTTGGGACAGGGATCTACGAGCAGTACTTC. This chain uses TRBV2 with TRBJ2-7; 9 bases are a match to TRBD1. CDR3 length: 14 amino acids. The germline gives CDR1 SNHLY, CDR2 FYNNEI. Trimming at V came to 8 bases and at J to 3 bases, leaving 8 bases not matched to a gene.

This chain uses TRBV2 with TRBJ2-1; possible D gene TRBD2, 5 bases. Per germline, CDR1 SNHLY and CDR2 FYNNEI. This CDR3 has 15 amino acids. Trimming stripped 4 bases from V and 8 bases from J, with 18 bases between. CDR3 in DNA: TGTGCCAGCAGTGGGGAGCTCCCGAGCCTGGATGAGCAGTTCTTC. Translated, it gives CASSGELPSLDEQFF.

This clonotype was seen ten or more times. V usage is TRBV7-3 and J usage is TRBJ2-1, with a possible D match to TRBD2 (6 bases). The CDR3 consists of 16 residues. Germline lookup yields CDR1 SGHTA and CDR2 FQGTGA. Trimming removed 5 bases at V and 1 base at J, with 15 bases between. CDR3 sequence (DNA): TGTGCCAGCAGCCAACAAGGACTAACGTCCTACAATGAGCAGTTCTTC. Translated: CASSQQGLTSYNEQFF.

The V gene is TRBV28, the J gene TRBJ2-5; no reliable D call. V gave up 1 base and J gave up 7 bases, with 4 bases separating them. The germline V gene encodes CDR1 MDHEN and CDR2 SYDVKM. This CDR3 contains 11 residues. CDR3 sequence: CASSLYGTQYF. CDR3 DNA sequence: TGTGCCAGCAGTTTATATGGGACCCAGTACTTC. The full variable domain, in which reference TRBV28 and TRBJ2-5 provide the parts outside the CDR3, is DVKVTQSSRYLVKRTGEKVFLECVQDMDHENMFWYRQDPGLGLRLIYFSYDVKMKEKGDIPEGYSVSREKKERFSLILESASTNQTSMYLCASSLYGTQYFGPGTRLLVL.

This clonotype was found once. This chain uses TRBV27 with TRBJ2-2; TRBD1 or TRBD2 may be the D gene (5 bases each). Germline values: CDR1 MNHEY, CDR2 SMNVEV (reference sequence). The CDR3 is made up of 16 amino acids. The V end lost 4 bases, the J end lost 9 bases, and 21 bases lay between the germline ends. The CDR3 loop is CASSSLQGWGTWELFF. CDR3 DNA sequence: TGTGCCAGCAGTTCCCTCCAGGGTTGGGGGACCTGGGAGCTGTTTTTT.

The chain uses TRBV4-1 and TRBJ1-2, with D possibly matching TRBD1 (6 bases). Per the germline V gene, CDR1 is MGHRA and CDR2 is YSYEKL. Trimming pared 2 bases from V and 8 bases from J, leaving 27 bases between. The CDR3 spans 18 residues. The CDR3 nucleotides read TGCGCCAGCAGCCAATGGGTCCCCGGGACAACTGAAAGGGAGGGCTACACCTTC. This codes for CASSQWVPGTTEREGYTF.

The V and J genes are TRBV19 and TRBJ1-1; D is perhaps TRBD1 (6 bases). CDR1 and CDR2 from the germline V gene are LNHDA and SQIVND (reference sequence). The V end lost 2 bases, the J end lost 11 bases, and 27 bases lay between the germline ends. This CDR3 has 17 residues. This CDR3 is CASSINKPPGHKFGAFF. The CDR3 DNA sequence: TGTGCCAGTAGTATAAATAAACCCCCGGGACATAAGTTCGGCGCTTTCTTT.

The chain is built from TRBV29-1 and TRBJ1-2; D is perhaps TRBD1 (6 bases). Trimming shortened V by 6 bases and J by 2 bases, and 13 bases separated the two germline ends. The CDR3 runs 13 residues. Germline CDR1 SQVTM, CDR2 ANQGSEA. The CDR3 bases are TGCAGCGTCGGCCACAGGGCAAACTATGGCTACACCTTC. It yields the protein CSVGHRANYGYTF.

This clonotype came up a few times. V usage is TRBV27 and J usage is TRBJ2-1; D possibly corresponds to TRBD2 (6 bases). Germline-derived CDR1 and CDR2 are MNHEY and SMNVEV (reference sequence). The length of the CDR3 is 16 residues. V lost 5 bases, J lost 7 bases, and 21 bases lay in between. CDR3 sequence reads: CASSQFGSVGKNEQFF. In DNA form, the CDR3 reads TGTGCCAGCAGTCAGTTCGGGAGCGTTGGAAAGAATGAGCAGTTCTTC.

This clonotype was counted a few times. The chain combines TRBV24-1 with TRBJ2-1; TRBD1 aligns across 7 bases. This CDR3 comprises 14 residues. Trimming removed 4 bases from V and 7 bases from J; junction bases left unmatched: 6. The germline CDR1 and CDR2 sequences are KGHDR and SFDVKD. CDR3 region: CATSEPGGANEQFF. The DNA of the CDR3 is TGTGCCACCAGTGAGCCAGGGGGAGCAAATGAGCAGTTCTTC.

The CDR3 DNA reads as TGTGCCAGCAGCCGACGTTACTTCTCTGGAAACACCATATATTTT. Translated: CASSRRYFSGNTIYF. The rearrangement links TRBV18 to TRBJ1-3; D is ambiguous. Germline V gives CDR1 KGHSH, CDR2 LQKENI. The CDR3 consists of 15 residues. The germline V and J ends were trimmed by 8 bases and 0 bases, with 14 bases remaining between them.

J is TRBJ2-3 and V is TRBV29-1, with D possibly being TRBD2 (6 bases). CDR3 length equals 18 residues. V lost 3 bases and J lost 2, with 24 bases in between. Germline CDR1 SQVTM, CDR2 ANQGSEA. The CDR3 DNA follows: TGCAGCGTTGATTTCTGGGGTAGGAGGGGCTCTCCCACAGATACGCAGTATTTT. As protein: CSVDFWGRRGSPTDTQYF.

V usage is TRBV20-1 and J usage is TRBJ2-3, with unresolved D. The length of the CDR3 is 11 residues. Looked up from germline, CDR1 is DFQATT and CDR2 is SNEGSKA (reference sequence). Trimming removed 5 bases at V and 7 bases at J, with 10 bases between. CDR3 DNA sequence: TGCAGTGCTCCCATTAGCAATACGCAGTATTTT. As protein: CSAPISNTQYF.